This T cell receptor beta chain derives from a study of cytomegalovirus exposure and HLA in healthy donors. On the study more broadly: Among roughly 190 million T cells, an earlier analysis found 90 million to 130 million unique TCR beta sequences.

V was clipped by 4 bases and J by 1 base, with 13 bases between them. Germline V lookup: CDR1 SNHLY, CDR2 FYNNEI. The CDR3 totals 15 residues. Details on this clone: Its antigen remains unknown.

Study-wide findings and caveats: The study carried out a later analysis of TCR beta sequences. It associated 15,000 to 20,000 of them with specific HLA alleles at a false discovery rate of 0.05.

It was with 60 Vbeta and 13 Jbeta primers that the PCR ran. Assay: immunoSEQ multiplex PCR; the TCRdb copy retains only in-frame clones and omits some. The sample holds 150,000 or so clones, around 76% seen once. The TCR was taken from a middle-aged man in good health and CMV-seronegative. The V gene is TRBV2, the J gene TRBJ2-5; no clear D. The sequenced sample was PBMCs. The CDR3 DNA reads TGTGCCAGCAGTGCCCGCAGGCAGAGCCAAGAGACCCAGTACTTC. Protein: CASSARRQSQETQYF.